These 32 T cell receptor delta chains were all obtained from the same sample, sequenced in a study of γδ T cells in repeated Plasmodium falciparum infection (dated by TCRdb to about 2021). Receptors were amplified or captured by multiplex PCR. The reads were generated on an Illumina MiSeq. For TCRdb, the public reads were processed anew by CATT, and duplicate DNA sequences were folded into one row. The sample table contains roughly 90,000 delta-chain clones; only one count was recorded for more than 1.4% of them. The top ten hold under 9.5% of the sample. For bulk TCR repertoire analysis, Vgamma9/Vdelta2+ and Vdelta2-negative gammadelta T cell populations were flow-sorted out of peripheral blood mononuclear cells. The sample comprised gamma-delta T cells from blood. The source of these receptors is a pool of human donors (malaria-infected and uninfected, not separated).

This clone was seen only a few times. This is likely an artifact of a read error, given a far larger clone one base away. The sample contains more than one DNA sequence encoding this CDR3. The chain uses TRDV1 and TRDJ2; D perhaps matches TRDD2 (6 bases). Since TCRdb gives no J gene, matching the DNA to germline was used here to assign it. Trimming stripped 6 bases from V and 0 bases from J, with 17 bases between. CDR3 length: 17 residues. Germline-derived CDR1 and CDR2 are TSWWSYY and QGS. CDR3: CALGPGLPAPLTAQLFF. In DNA, the CDR3 is TGTGCTCTTGGCCCCGGCCTTCCCGCTCCTTTGACAGCACAACTCTTCTTT.

The chain is built from TRDV2 and TRDJ1, with 12 bases lining up with TRDD3. No J gene is reported in TCRdb; it was inferred here by comparing the DNA with germline. Per the germline V gene, CDR1 is GEAIGNYY and CDR2 is EKD. The V segment lost 0 bases and the J segment 0 bases; nucleotides outside the gene matches: 7. The CDR3 is made up of 18 amino acids. The CDR3 is CACDTVTGGYRDTDKLIF. Here the CDR3 DNA reads TGTGCCTGTGACACCGTTACTGGGGGATACAGAGACACCGATAAACTCATCTTT.

This clone was counted only a few times. A read error likely explains why the TCRdb protein, taken from a much larger clone, differs from this DNA's translation at residue 12; the protein shown is translated from the DNA. The rearrangement uses TRDV2 and TRDJ3; D is possibly TRDD3 (6 bases). As TCRdb names no J gene, one was assigned here on the basis of a DNA match to germline. Germline V gene sequence: CDR1 GEAIGNYY, CDR2 EKD. The CDR3 sequence is 18 residues long. Here the CDR3 reads CACDTAGQSSWGTRQMFF. The CDR3 DNA reads TGTGCCTGTGACACTGCAGGTCAGAGCTCCTGGGGCACCCGACAGATGTTTTTC.

As to this clone: The protein TCRdb gives is from a much larger clone and does not agree with this DNA's translation at residue 3, likely a read error; the protein shown here comes from the DNA. The rearrangement uses TRDV2 and TRDJ1; 9 positions agree with TRDD3. This CDR3 is built from 19 residues. Germline V gene sequence: CDR1 GEAIGNYY, CDR2 EKD. The CDR3 coding sequence is TGTGCCGGTGACACCGACTGGGGGACCCACGGAAAGAGGACCGATAAACTCATCTTT. This sequence encodes CAGDTDWGTHGKRTDKLIF.

The sample holds a few counts of this clone. TCRdb's listed protein matches a much larger clone and diverges from this DNA's translation at residue 9, likely through a read error; the protein shown comes from the DNA. The chain recombines TRDV2 with TRDJ1; D is ambiguous. Germline loops: CDR1 GEAIGNYY, CDR2 EKD. The CDR3 runs to 15 residues. The V gene lost 3 bases and the J gene lost 1 base, with 14 bases spanning the gap. The DNA of the CDR3 is TGTGCCTGTGACCCCTTGTCCCCGTTCACCGATAAACTCATCTTT. Translating it yields CACDPLSPFTDKLIF.

This clone was counted only a few times. The amino acid sequence in TCRdb belongs to a much larger clone and departs from this DNA's translation at residue 7, likely a sequencing read error; the sequence shown is translated from the DNA. The CDR3 spells CALGESIRYWGTRGYTDKLIF. DNA for the CDR3: TGTGCTCTTGGGGAAAGCATTAGGTACTGGGGGACCCGGGGGTACACCGATAAACTCATCTTT. This sequence joins TRDV1 and TRDJ1; 9 bases are a match to TRDD3. No J gene was available from TCRdb, and it was assigned here by a germline match of the DNA. The CDR3 has 21 residues. J gave up 0 bases and V 2 bases, and 19 bases lay outside the gene matches. Germline loops: CDR1 TSWWSYY, CDR2 QGS.

This clone was seen many times. A far larger clone differs by one base, so this is likely a read error. Other nucleotide sequences in the sample specify the same CDR3. This CDR3 is CACDTVGLGAHSYTDKLIF. DNA of the CDR3: TGTGCCTGTGACACTGTAGGGCTGGGGGCACATTCTTACACCGATAAACTCATCTTT. The chain is built from TRDV2 and TRDJ1; 7 nucleotides line up with TRDD3. The CDR3 sequence is 19 residues long. The V and J ends lost 1 base and 0 bases, in that order; junction bases with no gene match: 16. Germline V gene sequence: CDR1 GEAIGNYY, CDR2 EKD.

This clone was counted a few times. The protein held in TCRdb is that of a much larger clone and does not match this DNA's translation at residue 10, likely because of a read error; the protein shown is translated from the DNA. The chain couples TRDV1 to TRDJ1; the match to TRDD3 covers 8 bases. The J gene was missing in TCRdb and was found by matching the end of the DNA to germline. V was pared by 4 bases and J by 3 bases, with 19 bases of the junction left unmatched. Germline CDR1 is TSWWSYY and CDR2 is QGS. This CDR3 contains 19 residues. The CDR3 loop is CALGGWYWGVPGPSDKLIF. CDR3 in DNA: TGTGCTCTTGGGGGATGGTACTGGGGGGTACCCGGCCCGTCCGATAAACTCATCTTT.

Worth noting for this clone: TCRdb's entry gives the protein of a much larger clone, which mismatches this DNA's translation at residue 13, likely from a read error; the protein reported here is translated from the DNA. The rearrangement joins TRDV1 to TRDJ1, with a tentative D call TRDD3 (6 bases). The J gene was not available in TCRdb and was assigned here by matching the DNA to germline segments. CDR3 size: 17 residues. Germline-derived CDR1 and CDR2 are TSWWSYY and QGS. CDR3 amino acids: CALATSAPGEPTNKLIF. DNA of the CDR3: TGTGCTCTTGCGACTAGCGCCCCTGGGGAACCCACCAATAAACTCATCTTT.

This clone was counted only a few times. The protein recorded in TCRdb matches a much larger clone and deviates from this DNA's translation at residue 12, suggesting a read error; the protein here is obtained by translating the DNA. With the J gene uncalled, the V gene is TRDV1; the table's D call, TRDD3, was not checked against the DNA. The CDR3 consists of 14 residues. Germline V CDR1 and CDR2: TSWWSYY, QGS. The CDR3 spells CALGDAEDTRQVFF. The CDR3 region has the DNA TGTGCTCTTGGGGATGCGGAGGACACCCGACAGGTGTTTTTC.

On this clone: Since a far larger clone is one base different, this is likely a read error. The same CDR3 also results from other DNA sequences found in this sample. The gene calls are TRDV2 and TRDJ1; 8 bases map to TRDD3. From germline, CDR1 is GEAIGNYY and CDR2 EKD. The CDR3 runs to 19 residues. In nucleotides, the CDR3 is TGCGCCTGTGACACCGGCAGACTGTCTACTGGGGGTTTCACCGATAAACTCATCTTT. It codes for CACDTGRLSTGGFTDKLIF.

Turning to this clone: The translation of this DNA and the TCRdb protein of a much larger clone differ at residue 19, probably owing to a read error; the protein shown here is translated from the DNA. The J gene is TRDJ1, the V gene TRDV3, with 9 bases matching TRDD3. The CDR3 runs 21 residues. Germline V gene lookup returns CDR1 TVYSNPD and CDR2 GDNSRS (reference sequence). The CDR3 sequence: CAFSPVPTSRLLGDLTDKPIF. As DNA, the CDR3 is TGTGCCTTTTCCCCAGTTCCTACATCTCGACTACTGGGGGACCTAACCGATAAACCCATCTTT.

Only a few counts were recorded for this clone. A single base is all that separates this from a far larger clone, so a read error is likely. Other DNA sequences of this sample code for an identical CDR3. The V gene corresponds to TRDV1; no J gene was called; the DNA was not used to check the table's D call, TRDD3. The CDR3 length is 14 residues. Germline V lookup: CDR1 TSWWSYY, CDR2 QGS. CDR3 in DNA: TGTGCCCTTGGGGAACACCTGGGGGATTCGGTGCTCATCTTT. Protein: CALGEHLGDSVLIF.

This clone was counted a few times. This clone may be a read error of a much larger clone one base away. The chain carries TRDV1 and TRDJ1; 10 bases are a match to TRDD3. No J gene is reported in TCRdb; it was inferred here by comparing the DNA with germline. After removal of 0 bases from V and 1 base from J, the junction contained 23 bases not matched to a gene. The CDR3 spans 23 residues. Germline CDR1 TSWWSYY, CDR2 QGS. The chain's CDR3 is CALGELAHQIGDGGYQPTDKLIF. The CDR3 DNA reads as TGTGCTCTTGGGGAACTAGCCCATCAAATTGGGGATGGGGGATACCAACCCACCGATAAACTCATCTTT.

This clone was seen a few times. This sequence is one base from a far larger clone and is likely a read error. Other DNA sequences in this specimen translate into the identical CDR3. The chain combines TRDV1 with TRDJ2; 8 bases align to TRDD3. As TCRdb names no J gene, one was assigned here on the basis of a DNA match to germline. Germline CDR1 TSWWSYY, CDR2 QGS. The CDR3 has 16 residues. The CDR3 DNA sequence: TGTGCCCTTGGGGAACGACTGGGGGTCAAGACAGCACAACTCTTCTTT. It translates to CALGERLGVKTAQLFF.

This clone was seen more than once but under ten times. The TCRdb record carries a much larger clone's protein, which differs from this DNA's translation at residue 22; a read error is the likely cause, and the protein listed here is the DNA translation. There is no J gene call, but TRDV1 is given as the V gene; TRDD3 was called by the table and not checked on the DNA. CDR3 length: 23 residues. Looked up from germline, CDR1 is TSWWSYY and CDR2 is QGS. DNA for the CDR3: TGTGCTCTTGGGGACCCCTCATTCCTAAGGCGAACTGGGGGAACGGGTCCCACCGATAAACTCACCTTT. Its protein is CALGDPSFLRRTGGTGPTDKLTF.

This clone was detected a few times. This is likely an artifact of a read error, given a far larger clone one base away. The sample has other DNA sequences that encode this CDR3 too. This sequence joins TRDV3 and TRDJ1, with 8 bases that match TRDD3. J was trimmed by 10 bases and V by 3 bases; bases with no gene match: 10. Germline CDR1 TVYSNPD, CDR2 GDNSRS (reference sequence). This CDR3 contains 12 residues. In DNA form, the CDR3 reads TGTGCCTTCTACCAGACTGGGGGTACACTCATCTTT. Translated, it gives CAFYQTGGTLIF.

As to this clone: The protein in TCRdb stems from a much larger clone and differs at residue 10 from this DNA's translation, likely a read error; here the protein is translated from the DNA. This chain joins TRDV2 and TRDJ1, with 11 bases identical to TRDD3. TCRdb supplies no J gene; here it was assigned by aligning the nucleotide sequence to germline. V was pared by 0 bases and J by 1 base, with 3 bases of the junction left unmatched. CDR3 length: 16 residues. The V gene's germline CDR1 is GEAIGNYY and CDR2 EKD. CDR3 coding DNA: TGTGCCTGTGACACCCTGGGGGATACTGCCACCGATAAACTCATCTTT. Amino acid sequence: CACDTLGDTATDKLIF.

This clone was seen ten or more times. TCRdb pairs this DNA with a much larger clone's protein that differs at residue 3, likely a read error; the protein shown was translated from the DNA. The V and J genes are TRDV3 and TRDJ1; 9 bases agree with TRDD3. From germline, CDR1 is TVYSNPD and CDR2 GDNSRS (reference sequence). The V and J ends lost 4 bases and 4 bases, in that order; junction bases with no gene match: 13. The CDR3 is 15 amino acids. CDR3 nucleotides: TGTGCCTCCGTAGCCCAGGGGGGATACCGCGATAAACTCATCTTT. It specifies CASVAQGGYRDKLIF.

Worth noting for this clone: With only one base between it and a far larger clone, this is likely a read error. Other DNA variants within this sample encode the same CDR3. The chain uses TRDV2 and TRDJ1; 9 nucleotides agree with TRDD3. Assignment of the J gene here rests on matching the DNA to germline, because TCRdb gives none. Germline V lookup: CDR1 GEAIGNYY, CDR2 EKD. The CDR3 sequence is 15 residues long. The CDR3 here is CACDTMTGGPPKLIF. CDR3 bases: TGTGCCTGCGACACTATGACTGGGGGACCCCCTAAACTCATCTTT.

This clone was counted many times. The CDR3: CALGEISPRYTDKLIF. The CDR3, as DNA: TGTGCTCTTGGGGAAATATCCCCACGGTACACCGATAAACTCATCTTT. The chain joins TRDV1 to TRDJ1; no clear D gene. The CDR3 contains 16 residues. Trimming removed 2 bases at V and 0 bases at J, with 13 bases between. Germline CDR1 and CDR2: TSWWSYY and QGS.

On this clone itself: A single base is all that separates this from a far larger clone, so a read error is likely. Additional DNA sequences in this sample encode the identical CDR3. The rearrangement links TRDV1 to TRDJ1; 13 bases are a match to TRDD3. CDR1 TSWWSYY and CDR2 QGS come from the germline V gene. The CDR3 has 16 residues. In DNA, the CDR3 is TGTGCTCTTGGGGAAACTGGGGGATACGGGAGCGATAAGCTCATCTTT. Translation gives CALGETGGYGSDKLIF.

This clone has a count of ten or more. The chain uses TRDV1 and TRDJ1; a weak D match, TRDD3 (5 bases). Matching the DNA to germline supplied the J gene, which TCRdb does not give. Trimming stripped 1 base from V and 2 bases from J, with 8 bases between. The CDR3 contains 14 residues. Per germline, CDR1 TSWWSYY and CDR2 QGS. This CDR3 is CALGERPGTDKLIF. The CDR3 nucleotides read TGTGCTCTTGGGGAACGGCCTGGGACCGATAAACTCATCTTT.

On this clone itself: Since a far larger clone is one base different, this is likely a read error. J is TRDJ1 and V is TRDV1; 12 bases fit TRDD3. The J gene comes from matching the DNA to germline here; TCRdb lacks it. CDR3 length: 20 residues. Germline V gene lookup returns CDR1 TSWWSYY and CDR2 QGS. The CDR3 here is CALGELPWGIRGVPADKLIF. In DNA, the CDR3 is TGTGCTCTCGGGGAACTCCCCTGGGGGATACGCGGCGTCCCGGCGGATAAACTCATCTTT.

This clone has more than one count but fewer than ten. A clone one base away is much larger, so this may be a read error. The chain combines TRDV1 with TRDJ1, with 7 nucleotides matching TRDD3. V was clipped by 2 bases and J by 8 bases; unmatched bases: 14. The germline V gene has CDR1 TSWWSYY and CDR2 QGS. The CDR3 loop spans 16 amino acids. The CDR3 reads CALGETAGGPGGKLIF. As DNA, the CDR3 is TGTGCTCTTGGGGAAACAGCTGGGGGTCCTGGGGGGAAACTCATCTTT.

This clone was seen a few times. The TCRdb protein, from a much larger clone, departs from this DNA's translation at residue 13, likely by read error; the protein shown derives from the DNA. The chain is built from TRDV2 and TRDJ1; 8 bases agree with TRDD3. The J gene comes from matching the DNA to germline here; TCRdb lacks it. Germline assignment: CDR1 GEAIGNYY and CDR2 EKD. J gave up 7 bases and V 0 bases, and 21 bases lay outside the gene matches. The CDR3 totals 19 residues. The CDR3 here is CACDTDQGIRAGGAGKLIF. CDR3 coding DNA: TGTGCCTGTGACACCGATCAAGGGATACGCGCGGGGGGTGCCGGTAAACTCATCTTT.

Notes on this clone: A single base is all that separates this from a far larger clone, so a read error is likely. Other DNA variants within this sample encode the same CDR3. The chain joins TRDV3 to TRDJ1, with 10 bases that match TRDD3. CDR1 TVYSNPD and CDR2 GDNSRS come from the germline V gene (reference sequence). With V trimmed by 2 bases and J by 1 base, 28 bases remained unmatched. The CDR3 sequence is 22 residues long. CDR3 loop: CAFYDGGHPTLGDTMATDKLIF. For the CDR3, the DNA is TGTGCCTTTTATGACGGGGGGCACCCTACATTGGGGGATACTATGGCCACCGATAAACTCATCTTT.

A word on this clone: It differs at one base from a far larger clone, so likely a read error. The same CDR3 also results from other DNA sequences found in this sample. The J gene was not called, though the V gene is TRDV1; the table's TRDD3 call for D was not verified on the DNA. This CDR3 is 16 amino acids long. Germline V gene data show CDR1 as TSWWSYY and CDR2 as QGS. In nucleotides, the CDR3 is TGTGCTCTTGGGGAACTTCGGACCTGGGGGAGTACAAAGCTCATCTTT. It codes for CALGELRTWGSTKLIF.

Concerning this clone itself: The mismatch at residue 16 between this DNA's translation and the TCRdb protein of a much larger clone likely reflects a read error; the protein shown is translated from the DNA. No J gene was called, and the V gene is TRDV1; TRDD3 is the table's D call and was not checked against the DNA. This CDR3 has 17 amino acids. Germline CDR1 TSWWSYY, CDR2 QGS. The CDR3 region has the DNA TGTGCTCTTGCGACTCTCCTACGGGGGATACGATCCGATAAACTCACCTTT. It encodes CALATLLRGIRSDKLTF.

The table lists this clone with many counts. V and J are TRDV1 and TRDJ1; D may match TRDD2 or TRDD3 (7 bases each). V lost 0 bases to trimming and J lost 0 bases, with 29 bases between them. Germline V gene sequence: CDR1 TSWWSYY, CDR2 QGS. This CDR3 has 22 amino acids. CDR3 DNA: TGTGCTCTTGGGGAACTCCCCGTTCCTACGTGGGCTGGGGGGGGATACACCGATAAACTCATCTTT. Its translation: CALGELPVPTWAGGGYTDKLIF.

This clone has more than one count but fewer than ten. The amino acid sequence in TCRdb belongs to a much larger clone and departs from this DNA's translation at residue 12, likely a sequencing read error; the sequence shown is translated from the DNA. The gene calls are TRDV2 and TRDJ1; 10 bases line up with TRDD3. TCRdb supplies no J gene; here it was assigned by aligning the nucleotide sequence to germline. CDR1 GEAIGNYY and CDR2 EKD come from the germline V gene. This CDR3 spans 17 amino acids. V trimming: 3 bases; J trimming: 3 bases; junction bases outside the gene matches: 12. The CDR3 DNA follows: TGTGCCTGTGACCCCTTAGGGGGGGATACGGAAGCCGATAAACTCATCTTT. As protein: CACDPLGGDTEADKLIF.

This clone was seen a handful of times. A read error is likely here: a far larger clone is one base away. The sample contains more than one DNA sequence encoding this CDR3. This sequence joins TRDV2 and TRDJ1, with TRDD3 as a possible D gene (6 bases). The CDR3 length is 19 residues. Germline lookup yields CDR1 GEAIGNYY and CDR2 EKD. CDR3 sequence reads: CACDTVGLEGGIRADKLIF. In DNA form, the CDR3 reads TGTGCTTGTGACACCGTCGGCCTCGAGGGTGGGATAAGGGCCGATAAACTCATCTTT.